One sample yielded the 27 T cell receptor beta chains listed below, sequenced in a study of cytomegalovirus exposure and HLA in healthy donors. The PCR contained 60 Vbeta and 13 Jbeta primers. Sequencing used immunoSEQ multiplex PCR; TCRdb keeps in-frame clones, though not all of them. The specimen's table records over 100,000 clones. The sequenced sample was PBMCs. Receptors were obtained from a man between 25 and 39 years old in good health and CMV-seronegative.

With regard to this clone: Other nucleotide sequences in the sample specify the same CDR3. Here the CDR3 reads CASSQGAPAYEQYF. CDR3 in DNA: TGCGCCAGCTCTCAGGGGGCACCCGCCTACGAGCAGTACTTC. The rearrangement links TRBV4-1 to TRBJ2-7; 8 nucleotides align to TRBD1. Germline V gene lookup returns CDR1 MGHRA and CDR2 YSYEKL. This CDR3 has 14 amino acids. V shed 8 bases, J shed 2 bases, and the junction held 8 bases outside the gene matches.

This chain connects TRBV10-3 to TRBJ2-2; TRBD2 might be the D (7 bases). The CDR3 has 13 residues. Germline V lookup: CDR1 ENHRY, CDR2 SYGVKD. The germline V and J ends were trimmed by 9 bases and 4 bases, with 12 bases remaining between them. The CDR3 reads CAMNREGTGELFF. DNA for the CDR3: TGTGCCATGAACAGGGAGGGCACCGGGGAGCTGTTTTTT.

The chain recombines TRBV7-8 with TRBJ2-1; TRBD2 matches 10 bases. CDR1 SGHVS and CDR2 FQNEAQ come from the germline V gene. This CDR3 region has 15 residues. V trimming: 3 bases; J trimming: 3 bases; junction bases outside the gene matches: 2. The CDR3 loop reads CASSFLAGVYNEQFF. The CDR3, as DNA: TGTGCCAGCAGCTTTCTAGCGGGGGTCTACAATGAGCAGTTCTTC.

This rearrangement joins TRBV7-9 to TRBJ2-2; D might be TRBD1 (5 bases). Germline lookup yields CDR1 SEHNR and CDR2 FQNEAQ (reference sequence). The CDR3 loop spans 14 amino acids. Trimming removed 5 bases from V and 0 bases from J, with 7 bases in between. The CDR3 spells CASSPGTNTGELFF. The CDR3 region has the DNA TGTGCCAGCAGCCCAGGGACGAACACCGGGGAGCTGTTTTTT.

This chain links TRBV9 with TRBJ2-7; 14 nucleotides agree with TRBD2. CDR1 and CDR2 (germline): SGDLS, YYNGEE. Trimming removed 1 base from V and 3 bases from J; junction bases left unmatched: 3. The CDR3 runs to 16 residues. The CDR3 sequence: CASSVRGLAGDYEQYF. CDR3 nucleotides: TGTGCCAGCAGCGTACGGGGACTAGCGGGGGACTACGAGCAGTACTTC.

The genes are TRBV5-1 and TRBJ2-7; D may be TRBD1 (6 bases). The germline CDR1 and CDR2 sequences are SGHRS and YFSETQ. The CDR3 extends over 13 amino acids. The V end was cut by 4 bases, the J end by 4 bases, with 12 bases between. CDR3 residues: CASSPGDVYEQYF. The CDR3 coding sequence is TGCGCCAGCAGCCCAGGGGACGTGTACGAGCAGTACTTC.

This chain links TRBV5-1 with TRBJ2-4, with a weak D call TRBD1 (6 bases). Germline CDR1 reads SGHRS; CDR2 reads YFSETQ. Trimming left V 4 bases short and J 8 bases short, with 16 bases between. The CDR3 extends over 14 amino acids. The CDR3 sequence is CASSRTGRGDIQYF. CDR3 nucleotide sequence: TGCGCCAGCAGCCGAACAGGGCGAGGCGACATTCAGTACTTC.

The gene calls are TRBV7-9 and TRBJ2-7; TRBD2 might be the D (6 bases). Germline lookup yields CDR1 SEHNR and CDR2 FQNEAQ (reference sequence). There are 14 residues in the CDR3. Trimming removed 0 bases from V and 5 bases from J, with 11 bases in between. CDR3: CASSLAGGLDEQYF. CDR3 nucleotides: TGTGCCAGCAGCTTAGCGGGGGGATTGGACGAGCAGTACTTC. The variable domain in full, completed from reference TRBV7-9 and TRBJ2-7, reads DTGVSQNPRHKITKRGQNVTFRCDPISEHNRLYWYRQTLGQGPEFLTYFQNEAQLEKSRLLSDRFSAERPKGSFSTLEIQRTEQGDSAMYLCASSLAGGLDEQYFGPGTRLTVT.

A note on this clone: Other DNA sequences in this sample translate to the same CDR3. V gene TRBV6-5 combines with J gene TRBJ1-2; possibly TRBD1 for D (6 bases). V was trimmed by 0 bases and J by 4 bases, leaving 9 bases between them. The germline V gene encodes CDR1 MNHEY and CDR2 SVGAGI. This CDR3 is 14 amino acids long. The CDR3 sequence is CASSYSGGRYGYTF. The CDR3 DNA is TGTGCCAGCAGTTACTCAGGGGGACGCTATGGCTACACCTTC.

The rearrangement uses TRBV9 and TRBJ2-2; TRBD1 matches at 7 bases. The CDR3 loop spans 15 amino acids. Trimming cost V 6 bases and J 4 bases; bases outside gene matches: 9. Germline V CDR1 and CDR2: SGDLS, YYNGEE. CDR3 nucleotides: TGTGCCAGCAACCGGGACAGCAGGGTCACCGGGGAGCTGTTTTTT. As protein: CASNRDSRVTGELFF.

On this clone itself: One end of the junction fails to match germline, which may point to a read error. The rearrangement joins TRBV18 to TRBJ2-7; 15 nucleotides agree with TRBD2. CDR1 KGHSH and CDR2 LQKENI come from the germline V gene. CDR3 size: 17 residues. The CDR3 loop is CASSQGLAGGFEHEQYF. The CDR3 nucleotides read TGTGCTAGCTCTCAGGGACTAGCGGGGGGATTTGAACACGAGCAGTACTTC.

The V call is TRBV5-6, the J call TRBJ2-7, with TRBD2 matching 9 bases. V trimming: 5 bases; J trimming: 2 bases; junction bases outside the gene matches: 5. The CDR3 covers 14 residues. Germline lookup yields CDR1 SGHDT and CDR2 YYEEEE. The CDR3 region has the DNA TGTGCCAGCAGGCGACTAGCGGCCCCCTACGAGCAGTACTTC. It encodes CASRRLAAPYEQYF.

The chain recombines TRBV11-2 with TRBJ1-2; 7 bases are a match to TRBD1. The V and J ends lost 5 bases and 2 bases, in that order; junction bases with no gene match: 8. The CDR3 runs to 15 residues. CDR1 SGHAT and CDR2 FQNNGV come from the germline V gene. For the CDR3, the DNA is TGTGCCAGCAGCCTGGCGGGACAGCTGAACTATGGCTACACCTTC. It is translated as CASSLAGQLNYGYTF.

V and J are TRBV18 and TRBJ2-5, with 10 positions matching TRBD1. The CDR3 is 17 residues long. Germline V lookup: CDR1 KGHSH, CDR2 LQKENI. After removal of 2 bases from V and 5 bases from J, the junction contained 11 bases not matched to a gene. CDR3 sequence (DNA): TGTGCCAGCTCACCAGTCGGGACAGGGGAATTTAGGGAGACCCAGTACTTC. Translated: CASSPVGTGEFRETQYF.

The CDR3, as DNA: TGCGCCAGCAGCTCAAGTCACAACCACCCCTACGAGCAGTACTTC. Translating gives CASSSSHNHPYEQYF. The rearrangement joins TRBV5-1 to TRBJ2-7, with D hard to call. V lost 3 bases to trimming and J lost 2 bases, with 15 bases between them. The CDR3 totals 15 residues. CDR1 and CDR2 from the germline V gene are SGHRS and YFSETQ.

The chain combines TRBV5-1 with TRBJ2-3, with D hard to call. Germline V CDR1 and CDR2: SGHRS, YFSETQ. V lost 5 bases, J lost 1 base, and 11 bases lay in between. The CDR3 totals 14 residues. The CDR3 here is CASSPTSRTDTQYF. The CDR3 bases are TGCGCCAGCAGTCCGACATCCCGCACAGATACGCAGTATTTT. The full variable domain, with the rest looked up from reference TRBV5-1 and TRBJ2-3, is KAGVTQTPRYLIKTRGQQVTLSCSPISGHRSVSWYQQTPGQGLQFLFEYFSETQRNKGNFPGRFSGRQFSNSRSEMNVSTLELGDSALYLCASSPTSRTDTQYFGPGTRLTVL.

The chain recombines TRBV5-1 with TRBJ2-7, with a possible D match to TRBD2 (5 bases). The CDR3 sequence is 12 residues long. Between the trimmed V and J ends, which lost 0 bases and 5 bases, there was a span of 6 bases. CDR1 and CDR2 (germline): SGHRS, YFSETQ. The chain's CDR3 is CASSLGRDEQYF. CDR3 nucleotides: TGCGCCAGCAGCTTGGGGCGGGACGAGCAGTACTTC.

The chain couples TRBV5-1 to TRBJ1-4; tentatively, D is TRBD1 (6 bases). CDR3 length: 14 residues. V lost 2 bases to trimming and J lost 4 bases, with 9 bases between them. Germline V gene sequence: CDR1 SGHRS, CDR2 YFSETQ. The CDR3 loop reads CASSFLQGNEKLFF. The CDR3 DNA reads as TGCGCCAGCAGCTTTCTACAGGGTAATGAAAAACTGTTTTTT.

CDR3 sequence reads: CASSLETGYGYTF. DNA of the CDR3: TGTGCCAGCAGTCTCGAGACAGGGTATGGCTACACCTTC. The V and J genes are TRBV27 and TRBJ1-2; TRBD1 matches at 7 bases. The CDR3 length is 13 residues. V was pared by 5 bases and J by 5 bases, with 5 bases of the junction left unmatched. The germline V gene encodes CDR1 MNHEY and CDR2 SMNVEV (reference sequence).

The rearrangement joins TRBV7-9 to TRBJ2-7; TRBD1 might be the D (5 bases). Germline V gene lookup returns CDR1 SEHNR and CDR2 FQNEAQ (reference sequence). The V gene lost 2 bases and the J gene lost 4 bases, with 18 bases spanning the gap. The CDR3 totals 16 residues. The DNA for the CDR3 is TGTGCCAGCAGCTTAAGTAAAGGGGTGGGTTCTTACGAGCAGTACTTC. Translated, it gives CASSLSKGVGSYEQYF.

CDR3 region: CASSLEGADEQYF. The DNA for the CDR3 is TGCGCCAGCAGCTTGGAGGGGGCCGACGAGCAGTACTTC. This rearrangement joins TRBV5-1 to TRBJ2-7; TRBD1 aligns across 7 bases. Per germline, CDR1 SGHRS and CDR2 YFSETQ. V lost 0 bases to trimming and J lost 5 bases; unmatched junction nucleotides: 2. CDR3 length: 13 residues.

The chain couples TRBV5-1 to TRBJ2-5, with 8 bases lining up with TRBD2. The CDR3 contains 15 residues. The ends lost 4 bases at V and 3 bases at J; junction bases unmatched: 8. Germline CDR1 SGHRS, CDR2 YFSETQ. CDR3 protein: CASSGGTSGEETQYF. The CDR3 region has the DNA TGCGCCAGCAGCGGAGGAACTAGCGGAGAAGAGACCCAGTACTTC.

The gene calls are TRBV28 and TRBJ1-1, with 7 bases lining up with TRBD1. The CDR3 has 12 residues. The V gene end was trimmed by 5 bases and the J gene end by 6 bases; junction bases not matched to a gene: 3. Looked up from germline, CDR1 is MDHEN and CDR2 is SYDVKM. This chain's CDR3 is CASSTGVPEAFF. CDR3 DNA sequence: TGTGCCAGCAGTACAGGGGTCCCTGAAGCTTTCTTT.

The V gene is TRBV30, the J gene TRBJ1-5, with D perhaps TRBD1 (5 bases). Germline CDR1 is GTSNPN and CDR2 is SVGIG (reference sequence). V lost 2 bases, J lost 4 bases, and 9 bases lay in between. This CDR3 has 13 amino acids. The chain's CDR3 is CAWSKAGNQPQHF. DNA for the CDR3: TGTGCCTGGAGTAAGGCAGGGAATCAGCCCCAGCATTTT.

The chain links TRBV5-1 to TRBJ2-4; no clear D gene. The J call may be incorrect, as the DNA end agrees better with TRBJ2-7. The germline gives CDR1 SGHRS, CDR2 YFSETQ. This CDR3 comprises 12 residues. The CDR3 DNA reads TGCGCCAGCAGCTCCCATGGGCACGAGCAGTACTTC. Protein product: CASSSHGHEQYF.

This chain joins TRBV28 and TRBJ1-5; D is unclear. The germline V and J ends were trimmed by 10 bases and 0 bases, with 10 bases remaining between them. Germline CDR1 reads MDHEN; CDR2 reads SYDVKM. The CDR3 contains 13 residues. This CDR3 is CATAYYSNQPQHF. The DNA of the CDR3 is TGTGCCACCGCTTACTATAGCAATCAGCCCCAGCATTTT.

The chain carries TRBV18 and TRBJ1-5, with 8 nucleotides matching TRBD1. Germline V gene lookup returns CDR1 KGHSH and CDR2 LQKENI. The CDR3 totals 16 residues. V lost 2 bases and J lost 2; bases outside the gene matches: 5. The CDR3 spells CASSPGGQGGNQPQHF. Here the CDR3 DNA reads TGTGCCAGCTCACCAGGCGGACAGGGTGGCAATCAGCCCCAGCATTTT.